These 27 T cell receptor beta chains were all obtained from the same sample, sequenced in a study of spatial heterogeneity in lung cancer. Findings and caveats of the study: In tumors, expanded intratumoral alpha and beta TCR counts tracked mutation counts.

The time point denotes: sample taken at primary tumor resection. These receptors lack a known antigen. TCRdb reprocessed the 5' RACE reads via MiXCR and lists one record per CDR3 protein. The sample lists roughly 15,000 distinct CDR3 sequences; approximately 7% were seen once. The input for sequencing was lung tumor tissue, taken at surgery. The receptors stem from a male donor with early-stage non-small cell lung cancer.

This clonotype was seen ten or more times. The chain recombines TRBV6-6 with TRBJ1-5; a weak D match, TRBD1 (5 bases). The ends were cut back, 5 bases at V and 3 bases at J, with 11 bases in the middle. Germline lookup yields CDR1 MNHNY and CDR2 SVGAGI (reference sequence). The CDR3 loop spans 14 amino acids. This CDR3 is CASSARDLNQPQHF. As DNA, the CDR3 is TGTGCCAGCAGTGCCCGGGACCTCAATCAGCCCCAGCATTTT.

This clonotype showed up many times. V is TRBV5-1 and J is TRBJ2-1; D remains ambiguous. Per germline, CDR1 SGHRS and CDR2 YFSETQ. The V and J ends lost 0 bases and 5 bases respectively, with 3 bases between them. This CDR3 comprises 12 residues. Here the CDR3 DNA reads TGCGCCAGCAGCTTGGCGGACAATGAGCAGTTCTTC. The encoded protein is CASSLADNEQFF. Looking up the rest from reference TRBV5-1 and TRBJ2-1 gives the full variable domain: KAGVTQTPRYLIKTRGQQVTLSCSPISGHRSVSWYQQTPGQGLQFLFEYFSETQRNKGNFPGRFSGRQFSNSRSEMNVSTLELGDSALYLCASSLADNEQFFGPGTRLTVL.

This clonotype was recorded at least ten times. The chain joins TRBV9 to TRBJ1-2; no reliable D call. The CDR3 extends over 12 amino acids. The V gene's germline CDR1 is SGDLS and CDR2 YYNGEE. V dropped 0 bases and J dropped 7 bases, with 7 bases sitting between them. This CDR3 reads CASSVDWSGYTF. The CDR3 DNA follows: TGTGCCAGCAGCGTAGACTGGAGTGGCTACACCTTC.

In this sample, this clonotype turned up many times. The J gene is TRBJ1-2, the V gene TRBV27; 7 bases are shared with TRBD1. The ends lost 3 bases at V and 8 bases at J; junction bases unmatched: 12. The CDR3 runs 15 residues. Germline-derived CDR1 and CDR2 are MNHEY and SMNVEV (reference sequence). The DNA of the CDR3 is TGTGCCAGCAGTTTTTTATCAGGGGGGCAAAAGGGCTACACCTTC. It yields the protein CASSFLSGGQKGYTF.

This clonotype was seen repeatedly, ten times or more. The genes are TRBV5-5 and TRBJ2-2; 7 nucleotides align to TRBD1. V shed 1 base, J shed 1 base, and the junction held 4 bases outside the gene matches. The CDR3 has 16 amino acids. CDR1 SGHKS and CDR2 YYEKEE come from the germline V gene (reference sequence). The chain's CDR3 is CASSLKQGWNTGELFF. The CDR3 DNA follows: TGTGCCAGCAGCTTGAAACAGGGGTGGAACACCGGGGAGCTGTTTTTT.

This clonotype was seen a few times. J is TRBJ1-1 and V is TRBV9; no reliable D call. Germline V gene lookup returns CDR1 SGDLS and CDR2 YYNGEE. The CDR3 has 14 amino acids. V lost 2 bases, J lost 1 base, and 9 bases lay in between. DNA for the CDR3: TGTGCCAGCAGCGTTTCGGCCGGGAACACTGAAGCTTTCTTT. Translation: CASSVSAGNTEAFF.

This clonotype was counted between two and nine times. The gene calls are TRBV7-2 and TRBJ2-1, with 8 nucleotides matching TRBD2. Germline V gives CDR1 SGHTA, CDR2 FQGNSA. The V segment lost 1 base and the J segment 4 bases; nucleotides outside the gene matches: 12. CDR3 length: 18 amino acids. CDR3: CASSLGVSWAGGYNEQFF. The CDR3 region has the DNA TGTGCCAGCAGCTTAGGTGTGTCGTGGGCGGGGGGTTACAATGAGCAGTTCTTC.

This clonotype was observed many times. The V gene is TRBV14, the J gene TRBJ2-5; 8 bases match TRBD2. Germline trimming cut 1 base from V and 4 bases from J; bases unmatched to any gene: 23. CDR3 length: 21 amino acids. Germline CDR1 and CDR2: SGHDN and FVKESK. The CDR3 here is CASSQGDTRLAYRRRGETQYF. CDR3 DNA sequence: TGTGCCAGCAGCCAAGGGGACACCCGACTAGCGTACAGACGACGGGGAGAGACCCAGTACTTC.

This chain uses TRBV30 with TRBJ2-3; unclear D gene. Trimming pared 5 bases from V and 1 base from J, leaving 13 bases between. The CDR3 runs to 14 residues. Germline V gene sequence: CDR1 GTSNPN, CDR2 SVGIG (reference sequence). The CDR3 coding sequence is TGTGCCTGGGGTCCCGGACGCGGCACAGATACGCAGTATTTT. This sequence encodes CAWGPGRGTDTQYF.

This clonotype came up a few times. This rearrangement joins TRBV12-5 to TRBJ1-5; D perhaps matches TRBD1 (6 bases). CDR1 and CDR2 from the germline V gene are LGHNT and FRNRAP. The CDR3 totals 13 residues. The V end lost 3 bases, the J end lost 9 bases, and 12 bases lay between the germline ends. The DNA of the CDR3 is TGTGCTAGTGGTTTTCAGGGGATGCCGCCCCAGCATTTT. It specifies CASGFQGMPPQHF.

This clonotype was seen many times. This chain joins TRBV29-1 and TRBJ2-5; D might be TRBD2 (6 bases). Trimming stripped 1 base from V and 4 bases from J, with 13 bases between. Germline V gives CDR1 SQVTM, CDR2 ANQGSEA. The CDR3 spans 14 residues. CDR3 in DNA: TGCAGCGTTGAAGCCCGGGGACTGACAGAGACCCAGTACTTC. Translating gives CSVEARGLTETQYF.

This clonotype was recorded many times. This chain uses TRBV5-4 with TRBJ1-1; 7 bases line up with TRBD1. The CDR3 contains 15 residues. Germline V gene sequence: CDR1 SGHNT, CDR2 YYREEE (reference sequence). Trimming removed 4 bases from V and 2 bases from J; junction bases left unmatched: 8. The CDR3 region is CASSRGQQINTEAFF. Written as DNA, the CDR3 is TGTGCCAGCAGCAGGGGACAGCAGATAAACACTGAAGCTTTCTTT. Looking up the rest from reference TRBV5-4 and TRBJ1-1 gives the full variable domain: ETGVTQSPTHLIKTRGQQVTLRCSSQSGHNTVSWYQQALGQGPQFIFQYYREEENGRGNFPPRFSGLQFPNYSSELNVNALELDDSALYLCASSRGQQINTEAFFGQGTRLTVV.

This clonotype showed up many times. The chain recombines TRBV6-2 or TRBV6-3 with TRBJ2-1; TRBD1 or TRBD2 may be the D gene (6 bases each). V lost 0 bases and J 7 bases, leaving 10 bases between the germline ends. CDR3 length equals 14 residues. Germline assignment: CDR1 MNHEY and CDR2 SVGEGT. CDR3 residues: CASSYSGGRNEQFF. The DNA of the CDR3 is TGTGCCAGCAGTTACTCTGGGGGGCGTAATGAGCAGTTCTTC.

The rearrangement uses TRBV10-2 and TRBJ1-1, with TRBD1 as a possible D gene (5 bases). The CDR3 runs to 14 residues. Per germline, CDR1 WSHSY and CDR2 SAAADI. V was trimmed by 3 bases and J by 5 bases, leaving 13 bases between them. The DNA of the CDR3 is TGCGCCAGCAGTGATTGGGTGGAGGGGACTGAAGCTTTCTTT. This sequence encodes CASSDWVEGTEAFF.

This clonotype was detected many times. The chain recombines TRBV30 with TRBJ2-2; maybe TRBD2 (5 bases). This CDR3 is built from 14 residues. V was clipped by 0 bases and J by 4 bases, with 9 bases between them. CDR1 is GTSNPN, CDR2 SVGIG, per germline (reference sequence). The CDR3 bases are TGTGCCTGGAGTGTACGGGGTATCACCGGGGAGCTGTTTTTT. Its protein is CAWSVRGITGELFF. Full variable domain (outside the CDR3, taken from reference TRBV30 and TRBJ2-2): SQTIHQWPATLVQPVGSPLSLECTVEGTSNPNLYWYRQAAGRGLQLLFYSVGIGQISSEVPQNLSASRPQDRQFILSSKKLLLSDSGFYLCAWSVRGITGELFFGEGSRLTVL.

The chain couples TRBV6-6 to TRBJ2-1, with 9 bases matching TRBD1. J was trimmed by 4 bases and V by 8 bases; bases with no gene match: 9. The germline gives CDR1 MNHNY, CDR2 SVGAGI (reference sequence). The CDR3 has 15 amino acids. This CDR3 is CASGYRGRRYNEQFF. The CDR3, as DNA: TGTGCCAGCGGCTACAGGGGGCGAAGATACAATGAGCAGTTCTTC.

By share, this clonotype counts as large. The V and J genes are TRBV5-6 and TRBJ2-4; D remains ambiguous. The CDR3 is 17 amino acids. The germline V and J ends were trimmed by 1 base and 5 bases, with 19 bases remaining between them. Germline V CDR1 and CDR2: SGHDT, YYEEEE. CDR3 sequence: CASSLRRRTQLENIQYF. The DNA for the CDR3 is TGTGCCAGCAGCTTGAGGCGCAGGACCCAATTGGAAAACATTCAGTACTTC.

In its sample, this clonotype was seen a few times. This chain connects TRBV24-1 to TRBJ2-3; 8 positions match TRBD1. With 1 base clipped from V and 5 bases from J, the junction kept 4 bases outside the gene matches. The CDR3 contains 15 residues. Germline V gene sequence: CDR1 KGHDR, CDR2 SFDVKD. Here the CDR3 reads CATSDLDRGKDTQYF. CDR3 bases: TGTGCCACCAGTGATTTAGACAGGGGTAAAGATACGCAGTATTTT.

V usage is TRBV4-1 and J usage is TRBJ2-7; perhaps D is TRBD1 or TRBD2 (5 bases each). Trimming cost V 4 bases and J 7 bases, with 14 bases left between them. Germline V gives CDR1 MGHRA, CDR2 YSYEKL. The CDR3 consists of 13 residues. CDR3: CASSRPGAGEQYF. CDR3 in DNA: TGCGCCAGCAGCCGGCCCGGGGCAGGGGAGCAGTACTTC.

This clonotype came up a few times. The chain recombines TRBV28 with TRBJ1-1, with a weak D call TRBD1 (6 bases). The germline V gene has CDR1 MDHEN and CDR2 SYDVKM. There are 14 residues in the CDR3. Between the trimmed V and J ends, which lost 6 bases and 1 base, there was a span of 12 bases. CDR3 region: CASRPLQGNTEAFF. The CDR3 coding sequence is TGTGCCAGCAGACCCCTACAGGGGAACACTGAAGCTTTCTTT.

The genes are TRBV7-9 and TRBJ1-1; D is possibly TRBD1 (6 bases). Trimming stripped 4 bases from V and 1 base from J, with 13 bases between. Per the germline V gene, CDR1 is SEHNR and CDR2 is FQNEAQ (reference sequence). The CDR3 loop spans 15 amino acids. For the CDR3, the DNA is TGTGCCAGCAGCTACTGGGGGCAGTCGAACACTGAAGCTTTCTTT. Translated, it gives CASSYWGQSNTEAFF.

This clonotype counts as medium-sized. The chain's CDR3 is CASSLGQNTEAFF. Written as DNA, the CDR3 is TGTGCCAGCAGCTTAGGACAGAACACTGAAGCTTTCTTT. V gene TRBV11-2 combines with J gene TRBJ1-1; D remains unclear. Germline CDR1 reads SGHAT; CDR2 reads FQNNGV. The V gene lost 1 base and the J gene lost 1 base, with 4 bases spanning the gap. The CDR3 sequence is 13 residues long. The whole variable domain, remainder taken from reference TRBV11-2 and TRBJ1-1, is EAGVAQSPRYKIIEKRQSVAFWCNPISGHATLYWYQQILGQGPKLLIQFQNNGVVDDSQLPKDRFSAERLKGVDSTLKIQPAKLEDSAVYLCASSLGQNTEAFFGQGTRLTVV.

This clonotype was seen many times. The V and J genes are TRBV6-5 and TRBJ1-5; no clear D. The germline V and J ends were trimmed by 8 bases and 2 bases, with 7 bases remaining between them. This CDR3 spans 12 amino acids. CDR1 and CDR2 (germline): MNHEY, SVGAGI. The CDR3 is CASGGRNQPQHF. The CDR3 nucleotides read TGTGCCAGCGGAGGGCGCAATCAGCCCCAGCATTTT.

This rearrangement joins TRBV3-1 to TRBJ2-1; the match to TRBD1 covers 8 bases. V trimming: 5 bases; J trimming: 0 bases; junction bases outside the gene matches: 12. The CDR3 extends over 18 amino acids. Looked up from germline, CDR1 is LGHDT and CDR2 is YNNKEL (reference sequence). The CDR3 DNA reads TGTGCCAGCAGCGCGACGCAGGGGGCGGGTAGCTCCTACAATGAGCAGTTCTTC. Translation gives CASSATQGAGSSYNEQFF.

Ten or more counts support this clonotype. The rearrangement links TRBV29-1 to TRBJ1-2; 7 bases agree with TRBD1. Germline values: CDR1 SQVTM, CDR2 ANQGSEA. This CDR3 is 11 amino acids long. The V gene end was trimmed by 7 bases and the J gene end by 2 bases; junction bases not matched to a gene: 1. The CDR3 reads CSAGQNYGYTF. As DNA, the CDR3 is TGCAGCGCGGGACAGAACTATGGCTACACCTTC.

As regards this clonotype: A much larger clone differs by one base, so this may be a read error. As the CDR3 is not closed by the conserved phenylalanine or tryptophan, this likely results from a read error. The chain links TRBV20-1 to TRBJ1-2, with TRBD1 matching 7 bases. After removal of 4 bases from V and 4 bases from J, the junction contained 12 bases not matched to a gene. The CDR3 is 15 residues long. CDR1 DFQATT and CDR2 SNEGSKA come from the germline V gene (reference sequence). The CDR3 loop reads CSANGEGRGSYGYTS. For the CDR3, the DNA is TGCAGTGCTAATGGGGAGGGCAGGGGGAGCTATGGCTACACCTCC.

This clonotype was counted between two and nine times. The chain is built from TRBV20-1 and TRBJ2-2, with TRBD2 matching over 7 bases. V shed 5 bases and J 4 bases; nucleotides not matched to a gene: 10. Germline V lookup: CDR1 DFQATT, CDR2 SNEGSKA (reference sequence). This CDR3 has 15 amino acids. The CDR3: CSASRAGRSTGELFF. The CDR3 nucleotides are TGCAGTGCTTCCAGAGCGGGACGCAGCACCGGGGAGCTGTTTTTT.